The sequence of this TCR beta chain was determined in a study of cytomegalovirus exposure and HLA in healthy donors. Broader study findings: Reportedly, cytomegalovirus status was diagnosed with high sensitivity and specificity. Most TCR sequences were uncommon, yet certain public TCRs appeared in many donors.

Method: immunoSEQ multiplex PCR; TCRdb's copy keeps in-frame clones and lacks some. The profile shows around 300,000 clones, 88% of them singletons. The CDR3 loop spans 16 amino acids. Germline-derived CDR1 and CDR2 are SGHAT and FQNNGV. The V gene lost 5 bases and the J gene lost 5 bases, with 22 bases spanning the gap. The donors were in the approximately 130-subject validation cohort; that cohort was separate from the roughly 680-subject first cohort. To note about this clone: The antigen is unknown.

The TCR comes from a man aged 30 to 39 in good health and CMV-seronegative. The sequenced material came from PBMCs. The V gene is TRBV11-2, the J gene TRBJ2-7; D is perhaps TRBD1 (5 bases). Here the CDR3 reads CASSGFMGLIRDEQYF. CDR3 sequence (DNA): TGTGCCAGCAGCGGATTCATGGGATTAATCAGGGACGAGCAGTACTTC.